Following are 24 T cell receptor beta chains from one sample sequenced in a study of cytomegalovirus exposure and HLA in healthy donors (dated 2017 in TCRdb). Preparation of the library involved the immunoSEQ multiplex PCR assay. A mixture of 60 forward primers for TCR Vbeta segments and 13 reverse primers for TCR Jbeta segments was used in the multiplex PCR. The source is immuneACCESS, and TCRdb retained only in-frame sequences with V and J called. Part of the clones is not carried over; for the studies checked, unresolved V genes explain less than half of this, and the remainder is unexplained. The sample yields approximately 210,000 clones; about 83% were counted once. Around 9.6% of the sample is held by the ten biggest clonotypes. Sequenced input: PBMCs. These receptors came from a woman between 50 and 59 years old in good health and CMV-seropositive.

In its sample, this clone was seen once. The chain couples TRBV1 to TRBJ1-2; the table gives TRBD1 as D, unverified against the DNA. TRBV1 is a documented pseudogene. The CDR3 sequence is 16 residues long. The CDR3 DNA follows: TGCACCAGCAGCCAAGAGCAGGACAGGACAGACTATGGCTACACCTTC. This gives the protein CTSSQEQDRTDYGYTF.

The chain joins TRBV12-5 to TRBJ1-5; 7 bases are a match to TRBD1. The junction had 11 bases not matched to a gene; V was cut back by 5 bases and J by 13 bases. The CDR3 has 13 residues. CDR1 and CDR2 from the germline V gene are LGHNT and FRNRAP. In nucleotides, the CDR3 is TGTGCTAGTGGTGATGACAGGGTAGCCTTTCAGCATTTT. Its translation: CASGDDRVAFQHF.

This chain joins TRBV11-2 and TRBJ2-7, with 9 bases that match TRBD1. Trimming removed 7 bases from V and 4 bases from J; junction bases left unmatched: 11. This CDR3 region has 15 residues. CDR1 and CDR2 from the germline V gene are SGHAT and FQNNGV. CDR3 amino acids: CASTSYRGRRYEQYF. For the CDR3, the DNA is TGTGCCAGCACCTCTTACAGGGGGCGAAGGTACGAGCAGTACTTC.

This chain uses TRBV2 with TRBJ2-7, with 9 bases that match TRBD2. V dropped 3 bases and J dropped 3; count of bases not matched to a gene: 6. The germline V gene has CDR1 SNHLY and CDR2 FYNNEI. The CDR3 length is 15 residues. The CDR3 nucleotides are TGTGCCAGCAGTGAGGGGTTAGCGGGGGTCTACGAGCAGTACTTC. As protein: CASSEGLAGVYEQYF.

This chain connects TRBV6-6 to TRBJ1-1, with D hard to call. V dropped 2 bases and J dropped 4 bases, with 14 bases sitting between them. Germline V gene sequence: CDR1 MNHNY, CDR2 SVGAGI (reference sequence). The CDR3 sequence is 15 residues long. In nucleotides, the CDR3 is TGTGCCAGCAGTTACGAAGAGGGAGGAGGCACTGAAGCTTTCTTT. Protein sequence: CASSYEEGGGTEAFF.

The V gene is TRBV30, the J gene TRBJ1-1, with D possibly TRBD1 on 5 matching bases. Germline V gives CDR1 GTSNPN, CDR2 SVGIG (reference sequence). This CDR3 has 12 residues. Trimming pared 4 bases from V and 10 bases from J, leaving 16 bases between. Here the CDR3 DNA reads TGTGCCTGGACCGGGGGAGGGTTCGGAGCTTTCTTT. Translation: CAWTGGGFGAFF.

The CDR3 nucleotides are TGTGCCATCAGCTACGGGACAGGGGTTGCTGAGCAGTTCTTC. Translating it yields CAISYGTGVAEQFF. The V gene is TRBV10-3, the J gene TRBJ2-1, with TRBD1 matching 10 bases. V shed 6 bases and J 9 bases; nucleotides not matched to a gene: 8. There are 14 residues in the CDR3. Germline V gene lookup returns CDR1 ENHRY and CDR2 SYGVKD.

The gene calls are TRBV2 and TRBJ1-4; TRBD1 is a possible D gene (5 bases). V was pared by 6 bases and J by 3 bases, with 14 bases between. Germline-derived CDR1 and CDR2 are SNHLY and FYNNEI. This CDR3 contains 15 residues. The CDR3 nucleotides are TGTGCCAGCAGCCGCAGGGCTCTGTCTAATGAAAAACTGTTTTTT. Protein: CASSRRALSNEKLFF.

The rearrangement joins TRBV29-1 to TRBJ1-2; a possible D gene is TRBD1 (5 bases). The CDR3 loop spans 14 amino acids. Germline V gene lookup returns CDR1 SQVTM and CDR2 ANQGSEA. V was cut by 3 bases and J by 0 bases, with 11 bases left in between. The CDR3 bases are TGCAGCGTTGATGGGCAGGGCTCTAACTATGGCTACACCTTC. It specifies CSVDGQGSNYGYTF.

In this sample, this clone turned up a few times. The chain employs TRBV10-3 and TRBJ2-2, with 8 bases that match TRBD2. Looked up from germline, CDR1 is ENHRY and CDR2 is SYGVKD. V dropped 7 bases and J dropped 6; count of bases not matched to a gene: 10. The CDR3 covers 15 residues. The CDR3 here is CAIMRGGGPSGELFF. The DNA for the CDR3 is TGTGCCATCATGCGGGGCGGGGGGCCCTCCGGGGAGCTGTTTTTT.

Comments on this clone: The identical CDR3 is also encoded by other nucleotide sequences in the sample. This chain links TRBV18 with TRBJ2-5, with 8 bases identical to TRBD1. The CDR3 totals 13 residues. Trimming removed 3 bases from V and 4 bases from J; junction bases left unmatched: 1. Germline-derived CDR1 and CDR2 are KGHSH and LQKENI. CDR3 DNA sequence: TGTGCCAGCTCACCCGGACAGGGAGAGACCCAGTACTTC. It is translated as CASSPGQGETQYF.

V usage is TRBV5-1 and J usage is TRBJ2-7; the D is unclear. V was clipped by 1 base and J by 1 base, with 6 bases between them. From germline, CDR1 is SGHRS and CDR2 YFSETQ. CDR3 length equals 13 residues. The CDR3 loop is CASSLIRSYEQYF. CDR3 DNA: TGCGCCAGCAGCTTGATCAGATCCTACGAGCAGTACTTC.

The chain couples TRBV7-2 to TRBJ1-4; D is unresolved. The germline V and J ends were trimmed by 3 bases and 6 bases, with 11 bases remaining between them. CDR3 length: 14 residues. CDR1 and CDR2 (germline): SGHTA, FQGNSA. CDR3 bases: TGTGCCAGCAGCTTGGTCGGGTCTGATGAAAAACTGTTTTTT. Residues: CASSLVGSDEKLFF.

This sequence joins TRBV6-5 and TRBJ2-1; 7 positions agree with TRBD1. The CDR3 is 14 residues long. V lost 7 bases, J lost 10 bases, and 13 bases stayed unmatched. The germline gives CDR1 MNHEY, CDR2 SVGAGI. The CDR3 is CASTLHPDRVEQFF. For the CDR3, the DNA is TGTGCCAGCACCCTACACCCAGACAGGGTCGAGCAGTTCTTC.

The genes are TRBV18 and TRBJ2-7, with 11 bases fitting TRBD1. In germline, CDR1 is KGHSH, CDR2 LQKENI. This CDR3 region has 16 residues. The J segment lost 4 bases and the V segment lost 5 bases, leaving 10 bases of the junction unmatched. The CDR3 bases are TGTGCCAGCTCAGCCGGGACAGGGGGTCATCGGTACGAGCAGTACTTC. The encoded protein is CASSAGTGGHRYEQYF.

The CDR3 loop reads CASSTGYMNTEAFF. CDR3 nucleotide sequence: TGCGCCAGTTCAACGGGGTACATGAACACTGAAGCTTTCTTT. V gene TRBV10-2 combines with J gene TRBJ1-1; D remains ambiguous. With 9 bases removed from V and 0 bases from J, the gap between germline ends came to 14 bases. The length of the CDR3 is 14 residues. Looked up from germline, CDR1 is WSHSY and CDR2 is SAAADI.

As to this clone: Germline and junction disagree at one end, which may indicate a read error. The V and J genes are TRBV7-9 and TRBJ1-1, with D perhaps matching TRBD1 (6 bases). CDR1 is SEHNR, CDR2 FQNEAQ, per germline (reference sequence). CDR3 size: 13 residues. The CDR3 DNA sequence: TGTTCCAGCACCCCAACTTTGACAGGCGAAGCTTTCTTT. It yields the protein CSSTPTLTGEAFF.

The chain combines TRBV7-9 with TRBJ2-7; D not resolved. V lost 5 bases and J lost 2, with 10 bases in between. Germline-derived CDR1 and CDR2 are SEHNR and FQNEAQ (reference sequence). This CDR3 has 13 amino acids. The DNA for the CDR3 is TGTGCCAGCAGCCCCCCTCGTGCCTACGAGCAGTACTTC. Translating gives CASSPPRAYEQYF.

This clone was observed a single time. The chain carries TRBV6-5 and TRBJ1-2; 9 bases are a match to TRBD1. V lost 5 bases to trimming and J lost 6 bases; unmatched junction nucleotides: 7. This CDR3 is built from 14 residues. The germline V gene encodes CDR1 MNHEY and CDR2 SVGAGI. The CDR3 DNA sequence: TGTGCCAGCAGTGCACACAGGGGGCGGGATGGCTACACCTTC. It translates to CASSAHRGRDGYTF.

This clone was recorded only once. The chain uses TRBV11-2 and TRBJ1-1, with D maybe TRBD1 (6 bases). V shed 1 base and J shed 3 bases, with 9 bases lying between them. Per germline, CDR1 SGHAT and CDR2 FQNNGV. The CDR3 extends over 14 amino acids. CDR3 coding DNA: TGTGCCAGCAGCTTAGTGGGGGCTTACACTGAAGCTTTCTTT. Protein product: CASSLVGAYTEAFF. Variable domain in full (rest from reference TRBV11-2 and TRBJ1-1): EAGVAQSPRYKIIEKRQSVAFWCNPISGHATLYWYQQILGQGPKLLIQFQNNGVVDDSQLPKDRFSAERLKGVDSTLKIQPAKLEDSAVYLCASSLVGAYTEAFFGQGTRLTVV.

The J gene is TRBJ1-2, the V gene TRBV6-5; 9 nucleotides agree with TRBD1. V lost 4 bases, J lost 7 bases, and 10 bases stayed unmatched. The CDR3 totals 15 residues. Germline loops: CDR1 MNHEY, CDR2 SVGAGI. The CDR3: CASSSQGQGVGGYTF. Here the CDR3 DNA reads TGTGCCAGCAGTTCCCAGGGACAGGGAGTCGGTGGCTACACCTTC.

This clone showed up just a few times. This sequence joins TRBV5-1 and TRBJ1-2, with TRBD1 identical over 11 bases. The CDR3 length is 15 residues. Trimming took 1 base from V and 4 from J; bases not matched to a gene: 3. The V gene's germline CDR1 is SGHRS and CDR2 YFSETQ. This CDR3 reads CASSLWDRGIYGYTF. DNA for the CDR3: TGCGCCAGCAGCTTGTGGGACAGGGGGATCTATGGCTACACCTTC.

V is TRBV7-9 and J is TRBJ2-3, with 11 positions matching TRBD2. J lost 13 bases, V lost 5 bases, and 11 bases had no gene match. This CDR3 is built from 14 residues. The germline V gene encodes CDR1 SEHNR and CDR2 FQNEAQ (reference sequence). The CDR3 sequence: CASSGRASGGPEYF. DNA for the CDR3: TGTGCCAGCAGCGGGCGGGCTAGCGGGGGGCCAGAGTATTTT.

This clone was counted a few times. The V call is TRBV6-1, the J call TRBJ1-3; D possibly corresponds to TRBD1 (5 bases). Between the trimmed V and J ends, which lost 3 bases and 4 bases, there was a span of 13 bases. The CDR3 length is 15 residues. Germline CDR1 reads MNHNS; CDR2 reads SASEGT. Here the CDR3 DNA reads TGTGCCAGCAGTGATAGAAGGGGTGCAGGAAACACCATATATTTT. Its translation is CASSDRRGAGNTIYF.